This T cell receptor (beta chain) was recovered during a study of T cells after yellow fever vaccination (dated by TCRdb to between 2018 and 2021). With respect to the entire study: Libraries from fractions with low cell numbers were prepared with the SMART-Seq v4 Ultra Low Input RNA kit. Bulk PBMC replicates and cell subsets were isolated from blood drawn at multiple timepoints before and after both primary and secondary immunization. Two healthy male donors, one aged 18 to 30 and one aged 30 to 40 years, were included in the cohort. Bulk TCR alpha and beta repertoires were sequenced longitudinally to track T-cell clones before and after primary and booster YFV17D yellow fever vaccination. What the study reported, not specific to this receptor: Because only a couple of donors were included in the study, the extent to which the findings can be generalized is limited. After the booster, most of the clones that had expanded following primary vaccination were detected again (around 95% of CD4 and more than 85% of CD8), which suggests that memory was broadly maintained. A small fraction of clonotypes appeared in both the CD4 and CD8 compartments, likely as a result of convergent recombination. FACS-sorted repertoires could contain abundant contaminating clonotypes from the bulk population, so computational filtering was required. Compared with the primary T-cell response, the secondary T-cell response was faster but weaker, reaching its peak on day 5 rather than on day 15.

Read against the paper, the sample's treatment or condition label means: live attenuated yellow fever vaccine strain. At each blood-draw timepoint, two biological replicates of bulk PBMCs were collected. A standard Ficoll-Paque protocol was used to isolate PBMCs from peripheral blood. RNA was extracted with TriZol from bulk PBMCs, CD4 and CD8 fractions, and dextramer-positive and dextramer-negative fractions. The table lists this clonotype with a few counts. Its antigen remains undetermined. No base quality values were provided; no much bigger clone lies one nucleotide off. Sequenced on an Illumina NovaSeq 6000. TCR cDNA was synthesized by 5'RACE template switching, which introduced a universal primer site and unique molecular identifiers. Priming of cDNA synthesis was performed from both the TCR alpha and TCR beta constant segments. Library amplification used two PCR steps, and the second PCR step added sample barcodes and sequencing adapters. Libraries were sequenced on Illumina HiSeq 2500 (2x100 bp) or NovaSeq (2x150 bp). The source study handled its data this way. MIGEC was used to demultiplex reads and collapse the reads into UMI consensus sequences, and MiXCR was used for V(D)J alignment. Vaccine-responding clonotypes were identified with edgeR using replicate PBMC samples, with FDR below 0.01 and a log2 fold change above 5 up to day 15 being required. CD4 or CD8 identity was assigned to each bulk clonotype according to whether the clonotype was present at higher abundance in the sequenced CD4 repertoire or the sequenced CD8 repertoire. The raw public reads went through TCRdb reprocessing: fastp at Q25, MiXCR clone calling, in-frame beta chains kept. Every CDR3 protein is listed once, alongside the most common genes and DNA of its rows. V and J calls and clone size were set by TCRdb, not the authors. This sample holds roughly 330,000 distinct CDR3 sequences; about 4% were observed only once. Together, the top ten hold 20% to 25% of the sample.

Trimming removed 4 bases from V and 5 bases from J, leaving 18 bases between the germline ends. Its CDR3 holds 15 amino acids, cysteine through phenylalanine. Only the CDR3 DNA is retained, 45 bases long and in frame from the first base. The germline V gene encodes CDR1 SGHRS and CDR2 YFSETQ. This specimen consisted of PBMCs, obtained 5 days after the yellow fever booster vaccination. The clonotype originates from a young man who received the YFV17D yellow fever vaccine. The chain joins TRBV5-1 to TRBJ2-5; the D region possibly corresponds to TRBD2 (6 bases align). CDR3 region: CASSAGRGSEETQYF. DNA sequence: TGCGCCAGCAGCGCAGGACGGGGGAGTGAGGAGACCCAGTACTTC.